This T cell receptor beta chain was recovered during a study of T cells in Graves' hyperthyroidism and ophthalmopathy. TCR beta CDR3 region amplification was performed from RNA transcripts. When the TCR CDR3 underwent first-round RT-PCR, the HTBI primer set was used. TCRdb passed the multiplex PCR reads through MiXCR, listing each CDR3 protein once. This sample carries about 760,000 distinct CDR3 sequences, 35% of them seen once, and the ten largest clones take around 29%. The table lists this clonotype with a few counts. Its antigen is not identified. General study results and limits: A model built on 13 V-J features separated ophthalmopathy from stable hyperthyroidism.

Germline loops: CDR1 LGHDT, CDR2 YNNKEL (reference sequence). With 4 bases removed from V and 3 bases from J, the gap between germline ends came to 12 bases. The CDR3 is made up of 14 amino acids. The chain carries TRBV3-1 and TRBJ1-2, with a possible D match to TRBD1 (5 bases). Sequencing was done on a sample of blood. This receptor was obtained from a woman in her 40s with Graves' hyperthyroidism. For the CDR3, the DNA is TGTGCCAGCAGCCCGCCCGGACACGACTATGGCTACACCTTC. This encodes CASSPPGHDYGYTF.